This TCR beta chain was identified during a study of lymphopenia after photon versus proton radiotherapy. The data were produced by immunoSEQ multiplex PCR, yet TCRdb's version contains in-frame clones alone and is incomplete. The sample carries some 31,000 clones, nearly 85% recorded once. V lost 7 bases to trimming and J lost 2 bases; unmatched junction nucleotides: 4. In germline, CDR1 is SNHLY, CDR2 FYNNEI. This CDR3 spans 14 amino acids. The chain uses TRBV2 and TRBJ1-1; 10 nucleotides agree with TRBD1. This TCR was recovered from a woman between 70 and 85 years old with pancreatic cancer. Sequencing used peripheral blood, obtained from a patient treated with proton-based radiotherapy. The CDR3 sequence is CASIGTGANTEAFF. The DNA of the CDR3 is TGTGCCAGCATTGGGACAGGGGCCAACACTGAAGCTTTCTTT.